The 17 T cell receptor beta chains presented below share a single source sample, sequenced in a study of control samples from healthy donors and cancer patients. TCRdb's table, derived via immunoSEQ multiplex PCR, lists solely in-frame clones and lacks some. The data contain approximately 97,000 clones, 85% of them singletons. Sequencing was carried out using blood. Receptors were obtained from a man aged 25-40 years in good health.

This sequence joins TRBV9 and TRBJ2-2; a possible D gene is TRBD1 (6 bases). Between the trimmed V and J ends, which lost 3 bases and 2 bases, there was a span of 11 bases. The CDR3 consists of 15 residues. CDR1 and CDR2 (germline): SGDLS, YYNGEE. CDR3 nucleotides: TGTGCCAGCAGCGGGGGGCAGGCCAACACCGGGGAGCTGTTTTTT. Encoded protein: CASSGGQANTGELFF.

Written as DNA, the CDR3 is TGTGCCAGCCCACCGGGACAGGGGGCTGGGCAGCCCCAGCATTTT. This codes for CASPPGQGAGQPQHF. This chain connects TRBV21-1 to TRBJ1-5; the D segment call TRBD1 is taken from the table without a DNA check. TRBV21-1 is a recognized pseudogene. This CDR3 has 15 residues.

The J gene is TRBJ2-1, the V gene TRBV5-1; a possible D gene is TRBD2 (7 bases). Germline assignment: CDR1 SGHRS and CDR2 YFSETQ. Trimming took 4 bases from V and 7 from J, leaving 18 bases between them. CDR3 length: 15 amino acids. The CDR3 region is CASSLPRGALNEQFF. CDR3 bases: TGCGCCAGCAGCCTCCCCCGGGGGGCGCTTAATGAGCAGTTCTTC.

The CDR3 spells CASSPDRYTEAFF. CDR3 DNA sequence: TGTGCCAGCAGCCCCGACAGGTACACTGAAGCTTTCTTT. The rearrangement joins TRBV7-9 to TRBJ1-1, with D perhaps TRBD1 (6 bases). The CDR3 has 13 residues. Trimming cost V 5 bases and J 3 bases, with 10 bases left between them. The germline CDR1 and CDR2 sequences are SEHNR and FQNEAQ (reference sequence).

The V call is TRBV7-6, the J call TRBJ1-2, with D perhaps matching TRBD1 (5 bases). V lost 3 bases, J lost 7 bases, and 18 bases lay in between. This CDR3 region has 15 residues. The germline V gene has CDR1 SGHVS and CDR2 FNYEAQ. The CDR3 loop reads CASSFSEERGFGYTF. The CDR3 DNA is TGTGCCAGCAGCTTCAGTGAAGAGAGGGGTTTTGGCTACACCTTC.

The V gene is TRBV5-5, the J gene TRBJ2-2; TRBD2 aligns across 8 bases. The germline V gene encodes CDR1 SGHKS and CDR2 YYEKEE (reference sequence). J lost 4 bases, V lost 0 bases, and 8 bases had no gene match. The CDR3 is made up of 17 amino acids. CDR3 nucleotide sequence: TGTGCCAGCAGCTTGGCCGCGGGGGGCTTTGGCACCGGGGAGCTGTTTTTT. It encodes CASSLAAGGFGTGELFF.

This clone was found once. The gene calls are TRBV6-2 or TRBV6-3 and TRBJ2-3, with TRBD1 as a possible D gene (6 bases). Germline loops: CDR1 MNHEY, CDR2 SVGEGT. Trimming removed 6 bases from V and 14 bases from J, with 18 bases in between. This CDR3 is 12 amino acids long. The CDR3 protein is CASSPDSLQGYF. The CDR3 DNA is TGTGCCAGCAGCCCCGACAGCTTACAGGGGTATTTT.

Only one count was recorded for this clone. The CDR3 nucleotides read TGCGCCAGCAGCAGGACCGGGACAGGCTACGAGCAGTACTTC. It codes for CASSRTGTGYEQYF. The gene calls are TRBV4-1 and TRBJ2-7, with TRBD1 matching 8 bases. Germline CDR1 MGHRA, CDR2 YSYEKL. The junction had 6 bases not matched to a gene; V was cut back by 5 bases and J by 3 bases. CDR3 length equals 14 residues.

CDR3 sequence reads: CASSLGTGNVGEQYF. In DNA form, the CDR3 reads TGTGCCAGCAGCTTAGGAACAGGAAATGTGGGGGAGCAGTACTTC. The chain links TRBV11-2 to TRBJ2-7; a weak D match, TRBD1 (5 bases). The CDR3 is made up of 15 amino acids. Per germline, CDR1 SGHAT and CDR2 FQNNGV. V dropped 1 base and J dropped 7 bases, with 17 bases sitting between them. Supplemented by reference TRBV11-2 and TRBJ2-7, the full variable domain reads EAGVAQSPRYKIIEKRQSVAFWCNPISGHATLYWYQQILGQGPKLLIQFQNNGVVDDSQLPKDRFSAERLKGVDSTLKIQPAKLEDSAVYLCASSLGTGNVGEQYFGPGTRLTVT.

The chain couples TRBV3-1 (or the pseudogene TRBV3-2) to TRBJ1-5; a possible D gene is TRBD1 (6 bases). This CDR3 has 13 residues. The ends were cut back, 0 bases at V and 9 bases at J, with 9 bases in the middle. Germline CDR1 and CDR2: LGHDT and YNNKEL (reference sequence). CDR3 amino acids: CASSQDRGRPQHF. The CDR3 coding sequence is TGTGCCAGCAGCCAAGATCGGGGGCGGCCCCAGCATTTT.

The chain carries TRBV5-3 and TRBJ2-5; D may be TRBD1 (5 bases). TRBV5-3 is marked as an open reading frame, function uncertain. This CDR3 region has 16 residues. Trimming took off 2 bases at V and 5 bases at J, with 19 bases between the two ends. The CDR3 spells CARSFSGPRVQETQYF. In DNA, the CDR3 is TGTGCCAGAAGCTTCTCAGGGCCCAGGGTACAGGAGACCCAGTACTTC.

The CDR3: CASSSTAGTNQPQHF. The CDR3 DNA reads TGTGCCAGCAGCTCAACGGCGGGTACAAATCAGCCCCAGCATTTT. The chain is built from TRBV7-9 and TRBJ1-5; D not certain. Trimming left V 4 bases short and J 4 bases short, with 14 bases between. The CDR3 spans 15 residues. CDR1 is SEHNR and CDR2 is FQNEAQ in the germline V gene (reference sequence).

A few counts support this clone. The V and J genes are TRBV5-4 and TRBJ1-2, with unresolved D. This CDR3 contains 13 residues. Per the germline V gene, CDR1 is SGHNT and CDR2 is YYREEE (reference sequence). The V end was cut by 4 bases, the J end by 8 bases, with 15 bases between. The CDR3 region has the DNA TGTGCCAGCAGCCAACCCATGCTACGGGGCTACACCTTC. Its translation is CASSQPMLRGYTF. Combining the CDR3 with reference TRBV5-4 and TRBJ1-2 gives the whole variable domain ETGVTQSPTHLIKTRGQQVTLRCSSQSGHNTVSWYQQALGQGPQFIFQYYREEENGRGNFPPRFSGLQFPNYSSELNVNALELDDSALYLCASSQPMLRGYTFGSGTRLTVV.

A note on this clone: The same CDR3 arises from other DNA sequences in this sample as well. The chain links TRBV29-1 to TRBJ2-7, with D perhaps TRBD1 or TRBD2 (5 bases each). Germline-derived CDR1 and CDR2 are SQVTM and ANQGSEA. V lost 4 bases and J 3 bases, leaving 19 bases between the germline ends. The CDR3 runs to 15 residues. Written as DNA, the CDR3 is TGCAGCGTTGGAGGCGACAGCCGCAGCGGCTACGAGCAGTACTTC. Amino acids: CSVGGDSRSGYEQYF.

The genes are TRBV28 and TRBJ2-7, with D unclear. Germline V CDR1 and CDR2: MDHEN, SYDVKM. The CDR3 is made up of 11 amino acids. V lost 5 bases and J 7 bases, leaving 9 bases between the germline ends. This chain's CDR3 is CASSQSLEQYF. The CDR3 DNA sequence: TGTGCCAGCAGTCAATCACTAGAGCAGTACTTC. Full variable domain (rest looked up from reference TRBV28 and TRBJ2-7): DVKVTQSSRYLVKRTGEKVFLECVQDMDHENMFWYRQDPGLGLRLIYFSYDVKMKEKGDIPEGYSVSREKKERFSLILESASTNQTSMYLCASSQSLEQYFGPGTRLTVT.

The genes are TRBV4-1 and TRBJ2-2, with 7 bases fitting TRBD1. The germline gives CDR1 MGHRA, CDR2 YSYEKL. Trimming took 2 bases from V and 3 from J; bases not matched to a gene: 12. This CDR3 comprises 18 residues. The CDR3 DNA sequence: TGCGCCAGCAGCCAAACGCAGACCGGGACAGTTTACACCGGGGAGCTGTTTTTT. This translates into CASSQTQTGTVYTGELFF.

The rearrangement uses TRBV27 and TRBJ2-7, with a weak D call TRBD1 (5 bases). There are 13 residues in the CDR3. The ends were cut back, 5 bases at V and 4 bases at J, with 12 bases in the middle. Germline values: CDR1 MNHEY, CDR2 SMNVEV (reference sequence). DNA for the CDR3: TGTGCCAGCAGTAGGCAGGGCGCGTACGAGCAGTACTTC. Its protein is CASSRQGAYEQYF.